Sequencing of this T cell receptor (beta chain) was carried out in a study of T-cell reconstitution after alpha-beta-depleted transplantation in children. Library preparation (for TCRbeta) was performed with unique molecular identifiers. TCRdb processed the PCR reads anew with MiXCR; each CDR3 protein has one entry. This sample has more than 450,000 distinct CDR3 sequences, with about a sixth found just once. The V gene lost 3 bases and the J gene lost 10 bases, with 19 bases spanning the gap. The CDR3 is 14 residues long. CDR1 SGHRS and CDR2 YFSETQ come from the germline V gene. The sample holds a few counts of this clonotype.

The chain couples TRBV5-1 to TRBJ1-1; the D is unclear. The TCR sequence derives from a human donor who donated a stem cell graft to a child with acute lymphoblastic leukemia. Sequenced here: PBMCs from the stem cell graft donor, sampled from the stem cell graft. The DNA of the CDR3 is TGCGCCAGCAGCTCGTGGGAGGTGGGGAATGGAGCTTTCTTT. This codes for CASSSWEVGNGAFF.